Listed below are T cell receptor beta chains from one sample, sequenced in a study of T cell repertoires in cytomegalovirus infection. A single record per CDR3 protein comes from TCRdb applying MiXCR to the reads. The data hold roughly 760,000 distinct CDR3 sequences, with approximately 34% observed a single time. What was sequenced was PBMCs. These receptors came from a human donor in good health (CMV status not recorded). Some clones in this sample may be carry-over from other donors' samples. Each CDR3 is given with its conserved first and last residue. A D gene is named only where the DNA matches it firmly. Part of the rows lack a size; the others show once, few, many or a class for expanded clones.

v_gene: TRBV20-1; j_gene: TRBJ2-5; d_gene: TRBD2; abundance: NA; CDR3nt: TGCAGTGCCTTGCGGGGGAGGGTTGGAGAGACCCAGTACTTC; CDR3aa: CSALRGRVGETQYF
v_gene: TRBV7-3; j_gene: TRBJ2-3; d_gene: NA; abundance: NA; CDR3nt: TGTGCCAGCAGCGAAGAAGGGGGGCCCACAGATACGCAGTATTTT; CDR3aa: CASSEEGGPTDTQYF
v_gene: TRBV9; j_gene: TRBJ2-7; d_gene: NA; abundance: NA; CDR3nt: TGTGCCAGCAGCGTAGGCAGAATCGACTACGAGCAGTACTTC; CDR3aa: CASSVGRIDYEQYF
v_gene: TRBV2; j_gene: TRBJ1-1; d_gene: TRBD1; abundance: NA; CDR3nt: TGTGCCAGCAGTAACCTAAATACAGGGGAAACTGAAGCTTTCTTT; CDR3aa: CASSNLNTGETEAFF
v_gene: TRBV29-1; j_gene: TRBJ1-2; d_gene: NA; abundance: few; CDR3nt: TGCAGCGTTGCACCGAAACAGCTTGTTGGCTACACCTTC; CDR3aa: CSVAPKQLVGYTF
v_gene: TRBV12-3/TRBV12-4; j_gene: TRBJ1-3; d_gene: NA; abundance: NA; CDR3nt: TGTGCCAGCAGATACCATTTTACAGTGTGGGCAAACACCATATATTTT; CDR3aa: CASRYHFTVWANTIYF
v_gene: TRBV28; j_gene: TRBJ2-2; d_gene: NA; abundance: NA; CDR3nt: TGTGCCAGTACAGGTCTCGGGGAGCTGTTTTTT; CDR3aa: CASTGLGELFF
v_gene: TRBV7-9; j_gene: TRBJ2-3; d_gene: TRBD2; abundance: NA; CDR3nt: TGTGCCAGCAGCCCAATCAGAGAACTAGCGGCCCGCACAGATACGCAGTATTTT; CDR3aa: CASSPIRELAARTDTQYF
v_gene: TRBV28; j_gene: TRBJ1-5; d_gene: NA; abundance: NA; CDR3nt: TGTGCCAGCAGGGGGACATGGCAGCCCCAGCATTTT; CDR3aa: CASRGTWQPQHF
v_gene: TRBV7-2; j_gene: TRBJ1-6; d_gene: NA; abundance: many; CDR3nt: TGTGCCAGCAGCTTACTCTGGCGTTCACCCCTCCACTTT; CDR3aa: CASSLLWRSPLHF
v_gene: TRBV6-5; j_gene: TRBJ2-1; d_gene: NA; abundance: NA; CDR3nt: TGTGCCACCAGGGAGGAAGGGACAGTGTCCTACAAGGAGCCGTTATTC; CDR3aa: CATREEGTVSYKEPLF
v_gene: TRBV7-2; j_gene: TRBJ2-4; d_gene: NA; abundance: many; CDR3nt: TGTGCCAGCAGCTTAGCTAACAAGATAGCCAAAAACATTCAGTACTTC; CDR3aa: CASSLANKIAKNIQYF
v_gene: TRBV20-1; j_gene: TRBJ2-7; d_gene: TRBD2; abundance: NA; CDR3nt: TGCAGTGCTAGACTAGCGGGGGGTATTGAGCAGTACTTC; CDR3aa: CSARLAGGIEQYF
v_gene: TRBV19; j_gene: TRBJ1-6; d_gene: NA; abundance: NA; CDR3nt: TGTGCCAGTAGTATGACCTCCGGGGGACCCCTTGGATCACCCCTCCACTTT; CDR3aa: CASSMTSGGPLGSPLHF
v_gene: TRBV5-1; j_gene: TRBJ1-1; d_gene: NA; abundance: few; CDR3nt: TGCGCCAGCAGCACTGGCGGCAGGGCCACTGAAGCTTTCTTT; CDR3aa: CASSTGGRATEAFF
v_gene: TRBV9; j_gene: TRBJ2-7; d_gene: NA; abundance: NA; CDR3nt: TGTGCCAGCAGCGCCAATGACAAGGGGCAGGTGACCTACGAGCAGTACTTC; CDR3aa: CASSANDKGQVTYEQYF
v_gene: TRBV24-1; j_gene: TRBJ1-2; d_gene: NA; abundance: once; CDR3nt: TGTGCCACCAGTGGGGGCACGTATGGCTACACCTTC; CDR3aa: CATSGGTYGYTF
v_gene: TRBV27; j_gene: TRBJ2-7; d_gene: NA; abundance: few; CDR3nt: TGTGCCAGCAGTCTACGACGGAGCTCCTACGAGCAGTACTTC; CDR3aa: CASSLRRSSYEQYF
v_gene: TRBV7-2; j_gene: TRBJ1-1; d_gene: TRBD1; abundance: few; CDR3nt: TGTGCCAGCAGCTTAGCGGGACAGGGGGCGCGGTTGTTGACTGAAGCTTTCTTT; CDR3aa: CASSLAGQGARLLTEAFF
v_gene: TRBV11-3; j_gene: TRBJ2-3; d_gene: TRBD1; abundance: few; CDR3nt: TGTGCCAGCAGCTTAGATCGTCTGGGGGACAGGGGCACAGATACGCAGTATTTT; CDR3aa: CASSLDRLGDRGTDTQYF
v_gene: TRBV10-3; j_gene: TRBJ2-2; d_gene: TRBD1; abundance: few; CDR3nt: TGTGCCATCGAGGGACAGGGGACCGGGGAGCTGTTTTTT; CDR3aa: CAIEGQGTGELFF
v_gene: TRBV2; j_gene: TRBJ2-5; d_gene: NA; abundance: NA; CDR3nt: TGTGCCAGCATTAGGGGCCCCGGGGAGACCCAGTACTTC; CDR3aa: CASIRGPGETQYF
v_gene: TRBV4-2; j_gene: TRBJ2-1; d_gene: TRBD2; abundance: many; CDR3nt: TGTGCCAGCAGCCAAGACCTCGGACTAGCAAACTACAATGAGCAGTTCTTC; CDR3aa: CASSQDLGLANYNEQFF
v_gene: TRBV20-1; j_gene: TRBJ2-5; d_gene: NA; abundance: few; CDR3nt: TGCAGTGCACGGGGTGACTGGCGAGAGGCCCAAGAGACCCAGTACTTC; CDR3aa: CSARGDWREAQETQYF
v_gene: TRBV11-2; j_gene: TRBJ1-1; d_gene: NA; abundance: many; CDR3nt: TGTGCCAGCAGCTTAGCATCGGGTTTGAACACTGAAGCTTTCTTT; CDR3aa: CASSLASGLNTEAFF
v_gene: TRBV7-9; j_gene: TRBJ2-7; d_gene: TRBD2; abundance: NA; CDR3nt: TGTGCCAGCAGCCAGGCAGCGGGGGGCCTCTTCTACGAGCAGTACTTC; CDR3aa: CASSQAAGGLFYEQYF
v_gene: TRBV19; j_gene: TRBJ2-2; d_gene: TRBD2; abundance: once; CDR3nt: TGTGCCAGTAGTTTTCCCCCACTAGCGGGAAACACCGGGGAGCTGTTTTTT; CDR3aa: CASSFPPLAGNTGELFF
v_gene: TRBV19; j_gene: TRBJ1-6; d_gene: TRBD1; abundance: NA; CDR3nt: TGTGCCAGTAGTCGAGGGACAGCAACATCGAGCTCCTATAATTCACCCCTCCACTTT; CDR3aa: CASSRGTATSSSYNSPLHF
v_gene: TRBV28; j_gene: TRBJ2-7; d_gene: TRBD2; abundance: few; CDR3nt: TGTGCCAGCAGTTTTCGGGCGGGAGTCTACGAGCAGTACTTC; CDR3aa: CASSFRAGVYEQYF
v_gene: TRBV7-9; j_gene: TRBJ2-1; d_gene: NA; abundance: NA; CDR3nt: TGTGCCAGCAGCTTAAGCGGACGGGGGAGGAATGAGCAGTTCTTC; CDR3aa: CASSLSGRGRNEQFF
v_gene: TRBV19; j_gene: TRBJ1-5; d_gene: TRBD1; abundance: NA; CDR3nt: TGTGCCAGTTTGGGACAGGGCGCTTTCAATCAGCCCCAGCATTTT; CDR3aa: CASLGQGAFNQPQHF
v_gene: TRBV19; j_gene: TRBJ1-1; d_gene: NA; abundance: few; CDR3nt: TGTGCCAGTAGTATGCGGGCCGGGGCAACTGAAGCTTTCTTT; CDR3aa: CASSMRAGATEAFF
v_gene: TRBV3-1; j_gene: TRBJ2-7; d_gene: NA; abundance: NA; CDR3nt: TGTGCCAGCAGCCAAGTAAAGGAGAACGGTTACGAGCAGTACTTC; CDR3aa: CASSQVKENGYEQYF
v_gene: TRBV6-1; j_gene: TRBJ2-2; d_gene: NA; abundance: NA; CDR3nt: TGTGCCAGCAGTGTTTTACTGCGTGTGGCAACCGGGGAGCTGTTTTTT; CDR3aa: CASSVLLRVATGELFF
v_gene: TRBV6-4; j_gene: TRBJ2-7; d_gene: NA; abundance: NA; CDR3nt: TGTGCCAGCAGTGATGATCATACTACCGAGCAGTACTTC; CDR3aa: CASSDDHTTEQYF
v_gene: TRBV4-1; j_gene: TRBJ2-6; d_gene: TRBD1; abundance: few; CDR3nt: TGCGCCAGCAGCCAAGATTGGGACAGCAACTCTGGGGCCAACGTCCTGACTTTC; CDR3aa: CASSQDWDSNSGANVLTF
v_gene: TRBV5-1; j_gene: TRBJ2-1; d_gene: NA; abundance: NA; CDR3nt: TGCGCCAGCAGCTTTGTCCGTGATCCCTACAATGAGCAGTTCTTC; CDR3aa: CASSFVRDPYNEQFF
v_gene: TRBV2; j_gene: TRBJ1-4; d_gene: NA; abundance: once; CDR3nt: TGTGCCAGCAGAAAATCCCAGGGGTGGGAAGAAAAACTGTTTTTT; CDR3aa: CASRKSQGWEEKLFF
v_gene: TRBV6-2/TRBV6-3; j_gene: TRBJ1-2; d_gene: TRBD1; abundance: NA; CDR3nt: TGTGCCAGCAGCCGGGACAGGGGGCGCATCACCTATGGCTACACCTTC; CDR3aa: CASSRDRGRITYGYTF
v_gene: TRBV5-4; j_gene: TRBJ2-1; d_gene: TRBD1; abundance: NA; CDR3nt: TGTGCCAGCAGCTGGGGACAGGACTCCTACAATGAGCAGTTCTTC; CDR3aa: CASSWGQDSYNEQFF
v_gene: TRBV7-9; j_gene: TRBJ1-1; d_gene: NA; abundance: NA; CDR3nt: TGTGCCAGCAGCTTCCGACTGACAGGTCGTAACACTGAAGCTTTCTTT; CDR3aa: CASSFRLTGRNTEAFF
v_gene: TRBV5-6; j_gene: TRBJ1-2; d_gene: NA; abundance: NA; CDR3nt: TGTGCCAGCAGCCAACAGGAGATTGGCTACACCTTC; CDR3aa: CASSQQEIGYTF
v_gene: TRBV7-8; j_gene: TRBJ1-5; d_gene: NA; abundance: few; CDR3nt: TGTGCCAGCAGCTTAGGACTCACAAGGGCCGGGGAAAATCAGCCCCAGCATTTT; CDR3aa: CASSLGLTRAGENQPQHF
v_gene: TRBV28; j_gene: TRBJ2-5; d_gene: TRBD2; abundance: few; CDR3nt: TGTGCCAGCAGTCACTTTCTTTTAGCGGGAGACGAGACCCAGTACTTC; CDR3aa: CASSHFLLAGDETQYF
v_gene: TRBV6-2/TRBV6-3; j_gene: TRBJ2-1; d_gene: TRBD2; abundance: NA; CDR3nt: TGTGCCAGCAGAAGGCGGGACTACTCCTACAATGAGCAGTTCTTC; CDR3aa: CASRRRDYSYNEQFF
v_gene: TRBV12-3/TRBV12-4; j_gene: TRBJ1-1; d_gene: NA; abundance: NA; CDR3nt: TGTGCCAGCAGTTTAGTCCCCGACACTGAAGCTTTCTTT; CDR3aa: CASSLVPDTEAFF
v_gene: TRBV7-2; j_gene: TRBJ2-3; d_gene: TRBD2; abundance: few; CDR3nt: TGCGCCAGCATTGGCGGGAGGTACTTAGATACGCAGTATTTT; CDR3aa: CASIGGRYLDTQYF
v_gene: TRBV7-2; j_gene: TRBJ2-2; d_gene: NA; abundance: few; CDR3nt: TGTGCCAGCAGCTTACTAGTAGGCGGGGAGCTGTTTTTT; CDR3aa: CASSLLVGGELFF
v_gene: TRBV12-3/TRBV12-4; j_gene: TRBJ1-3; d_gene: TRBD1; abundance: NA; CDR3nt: TGTGCCAGCAGATTTCCGGGACAGGGTGGTGGAAACACCATATATTTT; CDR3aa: CASRFPGQGGGNTIYF
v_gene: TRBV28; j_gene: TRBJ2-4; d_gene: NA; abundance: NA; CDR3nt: TGTGCCAGCAGTTTAGCGGGGTTCTTAGCCAAAAACATTCAGTACTTC; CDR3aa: CASSLAGFLAKNIQYF
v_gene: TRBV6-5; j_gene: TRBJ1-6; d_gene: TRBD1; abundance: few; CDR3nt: TGTGCCAGCAGACTCGGACAGGGACGCAATTCACCCCTCCACTTT; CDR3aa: CASRLGQGRNSPLHF
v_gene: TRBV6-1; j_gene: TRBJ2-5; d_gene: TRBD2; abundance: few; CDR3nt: TGTGCCAGCAGTGAAATCCCCCCCTCGGGAGGAGAGACCCAGTACTTC; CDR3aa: CASSEIPPSGGETQYF